Listed below are T cell receptor beta chains from one sample, sequenced in a study of T cells in tuberculosis. TCRdb's copy holds only in-frame clones and misses some; the assay was immunoSEQ multiplex PCR. The table includes tens of thousands of clones, over 90% detected once. The sequenced sample was PBMCs. The receptors were sampled from a donor aged 10 to 29 with latent tuberculosis or without tuberculosis infection. The conserved cysteine and the conserved F or W are not part of the CDR3 here.

v_gene	j_gene	CDR3aa
TRBV5-1	TRBJ1-2	ASSLQQGAIYGYT
TRBV30	TRBJ1-2	AWGAIRQPIYGYT
TRBV15	TRBJ2-3	ATSRGGGFTDTQY
TRBV19	TRBJ2-7	ASKQGTASYEQY
TRBV5-1	TRBJ2-7	ASSAMGPSYEQY
TRBV5-6	TRBJ1-3	ASSFWRGGGNTIY
TRBV6-1	TRBJ2-7	ASSGATGGHREQY
TRBV7-6	TRBJ2-1	ASSLPEGSLSSYNEQF
TRBV5-8	TRBJ1-3	ASSRRTSGNTIY
TRBV6-6	TRBJ2-3	ASTPIDRDTDTQY
TRBV6-5	TRBJ2-3	ATKRGRHTDTQY
TRBV4-1	TRBJ1-2	ASSQVDSSNYGYT
TRBV5-6	TRBJ2-7	ASRKGQGAYEQY
TRBV6-6	TRBJ2-5	ASSPNTGSLGETQY
TRBV5-8	TRBJ2-1	ASTRGPAGDEQF
TRBV25-1	TRBJ1-4	ASMFSGTGEKLF
TRBV7-2	TRBJ2-7	ASSPRTGGEGEQY
TRBV7-9	TRBJ2-7	ASSSSGTGNEQY